The source of this T cell receptor (beta chain) is a study of T cell repertoires in cytomegalovirus infection. At the level of the study: Both a matching HLA type and CMV infection were indicated by public TCR beta signatures. Study-level results: Across the ex vivo response, the dominant clonotypes were HLA-C-restricted CMV-specific TCR beta clonotypes. Cumulative public TCR beta family frequency identified carriers of CMV plus the relevant HLA.

The V gene's germline CDR1 is DFQATT and CDR2 SNEGSKA (reference sequence). Trimming left V 0 bases short and J 7 bases short, with 16 bases between. The CDR3 sequence is 16 residues long. TCRdb re-derived calls from the reads in MiXCR, one entry per CDR3 protein. Of 300,000 or so distinct CDR3 sequences in the sample, about 23% were seen once. This clonotype was picked up a small number of times. Its matching antigen is unknown. The TCR originated in a human donor in good health (CMV status not recorded). Some clones in this sample may be carry-over from other donors' samples. Sequenced: PBMCs. The rearrangement uses TRBV20-1 and TRBJ1-6; D remains ambiguous. The CDR3 DNA is TGCAGTGCTAGAGATACTAGACCCGGATGGAATTCACCCCTCCACTTT. Its protein product is CSARDTRPGWNSPLHF.